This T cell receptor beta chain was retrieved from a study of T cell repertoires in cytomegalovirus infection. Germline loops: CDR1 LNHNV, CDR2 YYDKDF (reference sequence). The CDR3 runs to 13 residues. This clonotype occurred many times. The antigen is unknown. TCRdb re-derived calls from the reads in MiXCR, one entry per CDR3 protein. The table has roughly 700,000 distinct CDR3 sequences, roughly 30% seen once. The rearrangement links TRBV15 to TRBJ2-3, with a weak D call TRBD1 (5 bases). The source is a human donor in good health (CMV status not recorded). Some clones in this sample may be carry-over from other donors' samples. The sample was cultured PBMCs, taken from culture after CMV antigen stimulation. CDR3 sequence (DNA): TGTGCGACAAGTCCCCCGACAGCAGATACGCAGTATTTT. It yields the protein CATSPPTADTQYF.